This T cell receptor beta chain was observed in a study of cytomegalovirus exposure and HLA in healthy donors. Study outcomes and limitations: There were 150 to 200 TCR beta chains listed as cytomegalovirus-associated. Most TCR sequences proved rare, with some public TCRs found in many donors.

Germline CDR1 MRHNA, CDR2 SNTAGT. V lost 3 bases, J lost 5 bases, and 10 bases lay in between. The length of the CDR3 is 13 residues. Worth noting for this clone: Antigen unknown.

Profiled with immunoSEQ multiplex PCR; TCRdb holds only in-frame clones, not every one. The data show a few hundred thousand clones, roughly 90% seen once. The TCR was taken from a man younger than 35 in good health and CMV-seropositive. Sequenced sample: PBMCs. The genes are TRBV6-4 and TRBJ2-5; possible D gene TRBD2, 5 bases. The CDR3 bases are TGTGCCAGCAGTGAAACCCCGGGGGAGACCCAGTACTTC. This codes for CASSETPGETQYF.